The table lists the clone carrying this TCR beta chain with many counts. What it binds is not known. The entry originates in a study of post-analysis software for immune sequencing data. Looking at the study overall: Several disease courses (relapsing-remitting, secondary progressive and progressive-relapsing) of multiple sclerosis were included.

Study-level points and caveats: Strong same-batch co-clustering of samples appeared with F measure clustering. The normalized Chao1 diversity of multiple sclerosis patients was significantly lower than that of controls. When patients were compared with controls, four or five TRBV segments were more frequent, TRBV5-6, TRBV5-1 and TRBV20-1 among them.

The germline V gene encodes CDR1 SQVTM and CDR2 ANQGSEA. The J segment lost 2 bases and the V segment lost 7 bases, leaving 5 bases of the junction unmatched. This CDR3 is built from 13 residues. cDNA libraries for TCR beta contained unique molecular identifiers. A population of about 0.95 to 10 million T cells gave rise to 400,000 to 550,000 cDNA molecules. From the PCR reads, TCRdb called clonotypes with MiXCR, one entry per CDR3 protein. The top ten clones hold around 4.7% of a sample with around 250,000 distinct CDR3 sequences, 36% of them seen once. This chain uses TRBV29-1 with TRBJ1-2; 9 bases map to TRBD1. This TCR derives from a girl between 10 and 17 years old with multiple sclerosis. Sequencing input: blood. CDR3 region: CSDQGQGNYGYTF. CDR3 nucleotide sequence: TGCAGCGACCAGGGACAGGGAAACTATGGCTACACCTTC. The full variable domain, its missing parts supplied by reference TRBV29-1 and TRBJ1-2, is SAVISQKPSRDICQRGTSLTIQCQVDSQVTMMFWYRQQPGQSLTLIATANQGSEATYESGFVIDKFPISRPNLTFSTLTVSNMSPEDSSIYLCSDQGQGNYGYTFGSGTRLTVV.